One and the same sample provided the 25 T cell receptor beta chains below, sequenced in a study of T cell responses to AZD1222 COVID-19 vaccine. Sequencing was performed with immunoSEQ multiplex PCR; in TCRdb, only in-frame clones are kept and a portion is missing. The sample holds 95,000 to 150,000 clones; 80% to 90% are singletons and the top ten take 2.5% to 4%. The sequencing here drew on peripheral blood, taken on day 0 of AZD1222 vaccination. These receptors were collected from an adult in good health.

This clone came up once. V gene TRBV28 combines with J gene TRBJ2-1, with 16 positions matching TRBD2. Unmatched junction bases numbered 3, after V lost 5 bases and J lost 8 bases. CDR1 and CDR2 from the germline V gene are MDHEN and SYDVKM. The CDR3 consists of 15 residues. The DNA for the CDR3 is TGTGCCAGCAGTCCCGGGACTAGCGGGAGGGATGAGCAGTTCTTC. Translated, it gives CASSPGTSGRDEQFF.

The CDR3 reads CASSPRAYGELFF. DNA of the CDR3: TGTGCCAGCAGCCCGCGGGCTTACGGGGAGCTGTTTTTT. The V call is TRBV3-1 (or the pseudogene TRBV3-2), the J call TRBJ2-2; D is possibly TRBD2 (5 bases). Trimming stripped 4 bases from V and 7 bases from J, with 10 bases between. CDR1 is LGHDT, CDR2 YNNKEL, per germline (reference sequence). The CDR3 sequence is 13 residues long.

This chain links TRBV2 with TRBJ2-5; 8 bases align to TRBD2. The germline CDR1 and CDR2 sequences are SNHLY and FYNNEI. The CDR3 length is 16 residues. V shed 0 bases, J shed 3 bases, and the junction held 6 bases outside the gene matches. CDR3 sequence (DNA): TGTGCCAGCAGTGAAGCGTGGGGCGGGGGGAAAGAGACCCAGTACTTC. Its protein product is CASSEAWGGGKETQYF.

The chain carries TRBV3-1 (or the pseudogene TRBV3-2) and TRBJ2-7, with TRBD2 matching 7 bases. This CDR3 contains 12 residues. Trimming cost V 4 bases and J 5 bases; bases outside gene matches: 2. Looked up from germline, CDR1 is LGHDT and CDR2 is YNNKEL (reference sequence). CDR3 bases: TGTGCCAGCAGCCTAGGACTAGACGAGCAGTACTTC. Its protein product is CASSLGLDEQYF.

J is TRBJ1-2 and V is TRBV29-1, with TRBD1 matching over 9 bases. The CDR3 contains 13 residues. The ends lost 7 bases at V and 3 bases at J; junction bases unmatched: 6. In germline, CDR1 is SQVTM, CDR2 ANQGSEA. The CDR3 sequence: CSARTGDDYGYTF. Here the CDR3 DNA reads TGCAGCGCTCGGACAGGGGATGACTATGGCTACACCTTC.

The chain recombines TRBV6-5 with TRBJ1-4; tentative D call: TRBD1 (6 bases). The CDR3 is 14 residues long. V was clipped by 6 bases and J by 5 bases, with 13 bases between them. From germline, CDR1 is MNHEY and CDR2 SVGAGI. Here the CDR3 reads CASSRTAGNEKLFF. Written as DNA, the CDR3 is TGTGCCAGCAGCCGGACAGCGGGGAATGAAAAACTGTTTTTT.

The chain links TRBV5-1 to TRBJ2-1; D remains unclear. V was trimmed by 4 bases and J by 0 bases, leaving 8 bases between them. The germline gives CDR1 SGHRS, CDR2 YFSETQ. The CDR3 runs to 14 residues. CDR3: CASSDTSSYNEQFF. The CDR3 DNA is TGCGCCAGCAGCGATACGAGCTCCTACAATGAGCAGTTCTTC.

The chain links TRBV5-1 to TRBJ2-1; tentatively, D is TRBD2 (5 bases). CDR1 and CDR2 from the germline V gene are SGHRS and YFSETQ. V lost 4 bases to trimming and J lost 5 bases, with 7 bases between them. The CDR3 runs to 12 residues. CDR3 DNA sequence: TGCGCCAGCAGCCGGGAAGACAATGAGCAGTTCTTC. This codes for CASSREDNEQFF.

This chain links TRBV5-1 with TRBJ1-1; 10 bases fit TRBD1. This CDR3 is built from 14 residues. Trimming removed 6 bases from V and 7 bases from J; junction bases left unmatched: 9. Germline assignment: CDR1 SGHRS and CDR2 YFSETQ. The CDR3 nucleotides are TGCGCCAGCACGATTGGACAGGGGGACCGTGAAGCTTTCTTT. Its protein is CASTIGQGDREAFF.

The chain carries TRBV7-6 and TRBJ1-1; no firm D call. V was pared by 5 bases and J by 1 base, with 8 bases between. The CDR3 is 13 residues long. Germline CDR1 reads SGHVS; CDR2 reads FNYEAQ. The CDR3 loop is CASSLRQNTEAFF. Written as DNA, the CDR3 is TGTGCCAGCAGCCTAAGACAGAACACTGAAGCTTTCTTT. Full variable domain (missing parts from reference TRBV7-6 and TRBJ1-1): GAGVSQSPRYKVTKRGQDVALRCDPISGHVSLYWYRQALGQGPEFLTYFNYEAQQDKSGLPNDRFSAERPEGSISTLTIQRTEQRDSAMYRCASSLRQNTEAFFGQGTRLTVV.

This clone was counted once. The DNA is left out, because the CDR3 cannot be placed on it with certainty; the CDR3 is given as TCRdb lists it. The CDR3 region is CASSLFGQGTSF. The chain joins TRBV28 to TRBJ2-7; TRBD1, the D gene given by the table, was not confirmed from the DNA. The CDR3 spans 12 residues, counting both ends. Germline V lookup: CDR1 MDHEN, CDR2 SYDVKM.

This rearrangement joins TRBV7-2 to TRBJ2-5; D is possibly TRBD2 (6 bases). V was shortened by 4 bases and J by 1 base, with 10 bases between the two germline ends. Germline V gives CDR1 SGHTA, CDR2 FQGNSA. The CDR3 loop spans 14 amino acids. The CDR3 spells CASSSPGLQETQYF. The CDR3 DNA reads TGTGCCAGCAGCTCACCGGGACTCCAAGAGACCCAGTACTTC.

The chain has TRBV5-1 and TRBJ2-7, with a weak D call TRBD2 (7 bases). The CDR3 spans 15 residues. The V and J ends lost 4 bases and 5 bases respectively, with 19 bases between them. The germline CDR1 and CDR2 sequences are SGHRS and YFSETQ. The CDR3 spells CASSPDGGGLDEQYF. DNA of the CDR3: TGCGCCAGCAGCCCGGATGGGGGGGGCCTTGACGAGCAGTACTTC.

The chain couples TRBV30 to TRBJ1-1; 7 bases align to TRBD1. Germline V gives CDR1 GTSNPN, CDR2 SVGIG (reference sequence). The CDR3 is 14 residues long. Trimming cost V 0 bases and J 7 bases; bases outside gene matches: 8. CDR3 nucleotide sequence: TGTGCCTGGAGTGTACAGGGGTTAAAGGGTGAAGCTTTCTTT. It translates to CAWSVQGLKGEAFF.

The CDR3 here is CASMRAGGPGDTQYF. CDR3 nucleotides: TGCGCCAGCATGAGGGCGGGAGGGCCCGGAGATACGCAGTATTTT. The V and J genes are TRBV5-1 and TRBJ2-3; TRBD2 matches 9 bases. V lost 6 bases and J lost 5; bases outside the gene matches: 10. This CDR3 comprises 15 residues. CDR1 SGHRS and CDR2 YFSETQ come from the germline V gene.

This clone has just one count. The V and J genes are TRBV4-3 and TRBJ2-1, with 7 positions matching TRBD1. Germline V CDR1 and CDR2: LGHNA, YSLEER. Germline trimming cut 2 bases from V and 4 bases from J; bases unmatched to any gene: 8. The CDR3 is 16 residues long. The CDR3 DNA sequence: TGCGCCAGCAGCCAACTGACCGGGACAGTATACAATGAGCAGTTCTTC. Translating gives CASSQLTGTVYNEQFF.

This chain uses TRBV3-1 (or the pseudogene TRBV3-2) with TRBJ2-5, with a weak D call TRBD1 (7 bases). Germline lookup yields CDR1 LGHDT and CDR2 YNNKEL (reference sequence). The CDR3 is 14 amino acids. Trimming removed 1 base at V and 7 bases at J, with 13 bases between. The CDR3 nucleotides are TGTGCCAGCAGCCAAGGGAGGGCAGGGGGGACCCAGTACTTC. Translated: CASSQGRAGGTQYF.

The chain uses TRBV3-1 (or the pseudogene TRBV3-2) and TRBJ1-2; 7 nucleotides line up with TRBD1. With V trimmed by 3 bases and J by 4 bases, 8 bases remained unmatched. This CDR3 has 15 residues. Germline CDR1 reads LGHDT; CDR2 reads YNNKEL (reference sequence). The CDR3 region is CASSQVQGLGYGYTF. The CDR3 bases are TGTGCCAGCAGCCAGGTACAGGGGTTAGGCTATGGCTACACCTTC.

V and J are TRBV6-2 or TRBV6-3 and TRBJ1-5, with D perhaps matching TRBD1 (6 bases). The CDR3 covers 17 residues. Between the trimmed V and J ends, which lost 3 bases and 6 bases, there was a span of 21 bases. Germline-derived CDR1 and CDR2 are MNHEY and SVGEGT. The CDR3: CASSYTRDTLGGQPQHF. DNA for the CDR3: TGTGCCAGCAGTTATACCCGGGACACCCTCGGGGGTCAGCCCCAGCATTTT.

This chain links TRBV2 with TRBJ2-5; maybe TRBD1 (5 bases). Germline V gene data show CDR1 as SNHLY and CDR2 as FYNNEI. V gave up 4 bases and J gave up 2 bases, with 23 bases separating them. The CDR3 is made up of 18 amino acids. The CDR3 is CASSVWRGTGPLQETQYF. CDR3 bases: TGTGCCAGCAGTGTATGGCGAGGTACAGGCCCCCTACAAGAGACCCAGTACTTC.

The gene calls are TRBV9 and TRBJ2-5, with TRBD1 matching over 7 bases. This CDR3 contains 16 residues. Germline CDR1 and CDR2: SGDLS and YYNGEE. V gave up 0 bases and J gave up 0 bases; unmatched junction bases: 5. CDR3 sequence reads: CASSVGTGLHQETQYF. The CDR3 region has the DNA TGTGCCAGCAGCGTAGGGACAGGATTACACCAAGAGACCCAGTACTTC.

The CDR3 nucleotides read TGCGCCAGCAGCAAGGGGGACGGCCAAGAGACCCAGTACTTC. It is translated as CASSKGDGQETQYF. The chain couples TRBV5-1 to TRBJ2-5; a weak D match, TRBD1 (6 bases). The V end lost 4 bases, the J end lost 1 base, and 11 bases lay between the germline ends. This CDR3 region has 14 residues. Germline values: CDR1 SGHRS, CDR2 YFSETQ.

The J gene is TRBJ1-1, the V gene TRBV28; the D is unclear. The CDR3 has 13 residues. Germline V gene data show CDR1 as MDHEN and CDR2 as SYDVKM. The germline V and J ends were trimmed by 6 bases and 0 bases, with 8 bases remaining between them. The CDR3 region is CASRGYMNTEAFF. The DNA for the CDR3 is TGTGCCAGCAGGGGGTATATGAACACTGAAGCTTTCTTT.

J is TRBJ1-2 and V is TRBV19, with D hard to call. CDR1 is LNHDA, CDR2 SQIVND, per germline (reference sequence). V was trimmed by 3 bases and J by 5 bases, leaving 13 bases between them. This CDR3 spans 14 amino acids. The CDR3 reads CASSIRPIGYGYTF. CDR3 in DNA: TGTGCCAGTAGTATTCGGCCGATCGGGTATGGCTACACCTTC. The full variable domain, completed using reference TRBV19 and TRBJ1-2, is DGGITQSPKYLFRKEGQNVTLSCEQNLNHDAMYWYRQDPGQGLRLIYYSQIVNDFQKGDIAEGYSVSREKKESFPLTVTSAQKNPTAFYLCASSIRPIGYGYTFGSGTRLTVV.

The chain uses TRBV24-1 and TRBJ1-2; TRBD1 might be the D (6 bases). Looked up from germline, CDR1 is KGHDR and CDR2 is SFDVKD. The CDR3 has 16 residues. V shed 4 bases and J shed 8 bases, with 22 bases lying between them. Here the CDR3 DNA reads TGTGCCACCAGTGACCACCGGGACAACCCTTTGGGGGGCTACACCTTC. This codes for CATSDHRDNPLGGYTF.